One and the same sample provided the 11 T cell receptor beta chains below, sequenced in a study of tumor-infiltrating lymphocytes in primary liver carcinoma. The authors made TCR beta cDNA from approximately 490 ng total RNA with a constant-region primer. Three-round nested multiplex PCR performed with slightly modified ARM-PCR produced the TCR beta libraries. Primers for the first two PCR rounds were TRBV1-TRBV30 forward primers and a C-beta reverse primer (about 9 cycles per round). TCRdb redid the calling of the multiplex PCR reads with MiXCR, one entry per CDR3 protein. The data contain 300,000 to 400,000 distinct CDR3 sequences, approximately 65% of them singletons. The study extracted blood RNA from unsorted whole blood and also extracted germline DNA. Specimen: peripheral blood. Source of these receptors: a man in his forties with primary liver carcinoma and hepatitis B virus infection.

Only a few counts were recorded for this clonotype. The rearrangement links TRBV6-1 to TRBJ2-1; a weak D match, TRBD2 (6 bases). V was pared by 7 bases and J by 4 bases, with 20 bases between. This CDR3 comprises 16 residues. CDR1 and CDR2 (germline): MNHNS, SASEGT. The CDR3: CASTSMTGVSYNEQFF. The CDR3 DNA reads TGTGCCAGCACATCCATGACGGGAGTATCGTACAATGAGCAGTTCTTC.

The table lists this clonotype with a count of one. This may be a read error, as it is one base from a much larger clone. This chain joins TRBV7-8 and TRBJ2-7; perhaps TRBD1 as D (5 bases). This CDR3 comprises 13 residues. In germline, CDR1 is SGHVS, CDR2 FQNEAQ. V lost 6 bases and J lost 5, with 14 bases in between. In DNA form, the CDR3 reads TGTGCCAGCAGGCTACAGGACCTCAACGAGCAGTACTTC. Translated: CASRLQDLNEQYF.

Turning to this clonotype: A much larger clonotype is one base distant, so this may be a read error. This chain joins TRBV10-3 and TRBJ1-1; 9 nucleotides line up with TRBD1. The CDR3 extends over 14 amino acids. CDR1 is ENHRY, CDR2 SYGVKD, per germline. CDR3 nucleotides: TGTGTCATCAGTTGGGACAGGGCGAAAGGGGAAGCTTTCTTT. This codes for CVISWDRAKGEAFF.

This clonotype showed up many times. The chain employs TRBV12-3 or TRBV12-4 and TRBJ2-1, with D hard to call. V was shortened by 8 bases and J by 8 bases, with 16 bases between the two germline ends. CDR3 length: 13 residues. The CDR3 reads CASRVSPSDEQFF. The CDR3 DNA is TGTGCCAGCCGGGTTAGTCCCTCGGATGAGCAGTTCTTC.

In the case of this clonotype: Mismatch with germline at one junction end may stem from a read error. This rearrangement joins TRBV30 to TRBJ1-2; D may be TRBD1 (5 bases). Germline lookup yields CDR1 GTSNPN and CDR2 SVGIG (reference sequence). The CDR3 runs 16 residues. The CDR3 protein is CAWRVTGRDRIYGYTF. CDR3 DNA sequence: TGTGCCTGGAGGGTTACAGGACGGGATCGGATCTATGGCTACACATTC.

This chain connects TRBV11-3 to TRBJ1-1; D is unresolved. Germline V gene data show CDR1 as SGHNT and CDR2 as YENEEA. With 5 bases removed from V and 3 bases from J, the gap between germline ends came to 13 bases. This CDR3 region has 14 residues. This CDR3 is CASSIRASDTEAFF. The CDR3 DNA follows: TGTGCCAGCAGCATTAGGGCGTCTGACACTGAAGCTTTCTTT.

Remarks on this clonotype: Given a much more abundant clone one base away, this may be a read error. This chain uses TRBV12-3 or TRBV12-4 with TRBJ2-5; D ambiguous. The CDR3 has 13 residues. Trimming removed 2 bases from V and 7 bases from J, with 11 bases in between. The CDR3 here is CASSLCDGRTQYF. The CDR3 DNA sequence: TGTGCCAGCAGTTTATGTGACGGACGGACCCAGTACTTC.

A note on this clonotype: One junction end does not reproduce the germline sequence, and a read error may be involved. The chain joins TRBV11-2 to TRBJ2-7; D not resolved. The CDR3 runs 13 residues. Looked up from germline, CDR1 is SGHAT and CDR2 is FQNNGV. The CDR3 sequence is CDSSLERPSGPYF. CDR3 DNA sequence: TGTGACAGCAGCTTAGAACGGCCTTCCGGGCCGTACTTC.

The rearrangement joins TRBV5-4 to TRBJ2-1; 10 nucleotides match TRBD2. Germline trimming cut 4 bases from V and 8 bases from J; bases unmatched to any gene: 12. Germline CDR1 and CDR2: SGHNT and YYREEE (reference sequence). This CDR3 has 16 amino acids. The CDR3 region is CASSPELAGTGYEQFF. The CDR3 nucleotides are TGTGCCAGCAGCCCGGAACTAGCGGGGACGGGGTATGAGCAGTTCTTC.

This chain joins TRBV5-5 and TRBJ2-5; D gene uncertain. The CDR3 sequence is 17 residues long. The germline V gene encodes CDR1 SGHKS and CDR2 YYEKEE (reference sequence). V was shortened by 3 bases and J by 4 bases, with 22 bases between the two germline ends. The CDR3 is CASSYPLGRKERETQYF. In DNA form, the CDR3 reads TGTGCCAGCAGCTACCCCCTAGGGCGAAAGGAGAGAGAGACCCAGTACTTC.

A remark on this clonotype: The conserved phenylalanine or tryptophan is not found at the CDR3 terminus, so this likely reflects a read error. V is TRBV6-2 or TRBV6-3 and J is TRBJ1-1; D is uncertain. CDR3 length: 13 amino acids. CDR1 and CDR2 from the germline V gene are MNHEY and SVGEGT. Between the trimmed V and J ends, which lost 7 bases and 5 bases, there was a span of 14 bases. The CDR3 coding sequence is TGTGCCAGCACAAGGAAGGGTGGGACTGAAGCTTTCGTT. Its protein product is CASTRKGGTEAFV.